This TCR beta chain appears in the sequencing data of a study of glioma-infiltrating T cells after dendritic cell vaccination (dated by TCRdb to 2015 to 2016). About the investigation overall: Of the 15 glioblastoma patients in the cohort, all drawn from Phase I and II dendritic cell vaccination trials, 9 were newly diagnosed and 6 had recurrent disease. Autologous tumor lysate-pulsed dendritic cell vaccination was administered to the patients between the early 2000s and the early 2010s. The vaccine was prepared from monocyte-derived dendritic cells that were cultured for roughly seven days with IL-4 and GM-CSF and then pulsed overnight with autologous tumor lysate. Patients received three intradermal dendritic cell vaccine injections at biweekly intervals in the arm below the axilla. In glioblastoma patients vaccinated with dendritic cells, deep sequencing of TCR beta CDR3 regions served to measure the amount of tumor-infiltrating lymphocytes and to compare repertoires between tumor and blood. TCR sequencing metrics, including TIL content and tumor-blood repertoire overlap, were correlated with survival after dendritic cell vaccination.

Using the immunoSEQ assay, TCRB CDR3 regions were amplified from approximately 2.1 micrograms of genomic DNA, or from all available DNA when less than that was on hand. The multiplex PCR relied on 60 forward primers for TCR V beta segments and 13 reverse primers for J beta segments. To estimate reads per starting template, synthetic control templates were spiked into each sample at limiting dilution. The Illumina HiSeq System generated sequencing reads of 87 bp. On the study's bioinformatics: To remove PCR and sequencing errors, closely related sequences were merged with a nearest neighbor algorithm. TCR overlap was measured as the percentage of unique tumor TCR beta sequences also present in the same patient's peripheral blood. Not all clones reach the TCRdb copy of this immuneACCESS table, which keeps in-frame sequences only. Checked studies attribute under half of the gap to unresolved V genes and leave the rest unexplained. V and J calls and clone size are as listed in that table; D and trimming were resolved from the DNA. The sample records 55,000 to 75,000 clones, about 86% of which are singletons. The leading ten clones occupy around a sixth of the sample.

Study-wide conclusions, independent of this receptor: The cohort was small and heterogeneous, with few patients having full blood and tumor sets and even fewer initial-recurrent tumor pairs. The TCR overlap response model with three groups was called speculative and said to need prospective validation. No direct relationship between TCR clonality and survival was found, suggesting that a diverse polyclonal response may matter. Longer time to progression and overall survival after dendritic cell vaccination were predicted by higher estimated pretreatment TIL content.

The time point label corresponds to: after dendritic cell vaccination, including at tumor progression/relapse. Patients were selected on the basis of adequate residual fresh-frozen tumor tissue and more than two years of available survival data. Molecular status otherwise varied across the glioblastoma patients, but none of them carried an isocitrate dehydrogenase mutation. PBMC were collected before vaccination, two weeks after the third vaccination, and at tumor progression if tumor progression occurred. The Qiagen DNeasy Blood extraction Kit was used to extract genomic DNA. In regard to this clone: Which antigen it targets is not known. Base qualities are not at hand, and no much larger clone is one base apart.

The sequence was collected from a human donor with glioblastoma. Sequencing used blood, obtained after dendritic cell vaccination.

The CDR3 amino acid sequence is: CAWNQGLSYEQYF. The bases read TGTGCCTGGAACCAGGGCCTCTCCTACGAGCAGTACTTC. The rearranged chain carries TRBV30 and TRBJ2-7; the D gene is perhaps TRBD1, from 5 matching bases. The germline V gene (reference sequence) supplies CDR1 GTSNPN and CDR2 SVGIG. Spanning cysteine to phenylalanine, the CDR3 consists of 13 amino acids. Here the CDR3 DNA is all that survives: 39 bases in frame from base 1. V is pared back by 4 bases and J by 0 bases, with 10 bases lying between the germline termini.